This T cell receptor beta chain was identified during a study of identifying expanded T cells in peripheral blood. Study results and caveats: Roughly two-week clone count variance significantly increased as total template count grew. Differentially abundant clones: 1 to 1.5 between replicates, 16.4 at two to three weeks, approximately 18 at four.

Details on this clone: Its target is unknown.

The V gene end was trimmed by 10 bases and the J gene end by 1 base; junction bases not matched to a gene: 17. Germline V gene data show CDR1 as ENHRY and CDR2 as SYGVKD. The CDR3 consists of 18 residues. This table comes from immunoSEQ multiplex PCR, and its TCRdb copy is limited to in-frame clones, with some not included. Among around 100,000 clones listed, 87% were seen once. Sequences were obtained from blood. The genes are TRBV10-3 and TRBJ2-5; TRBD2 matches at 11 bases. The receptor's source is a person aged 18 to 70 in good health. CDR3 DNA: TGTGCCACGGCGGGAAACTTACCGGGACTAGCGGCCCAAGAGACCCAGTACTTC. This translates into CATAGNLPGLAAQETQYF.